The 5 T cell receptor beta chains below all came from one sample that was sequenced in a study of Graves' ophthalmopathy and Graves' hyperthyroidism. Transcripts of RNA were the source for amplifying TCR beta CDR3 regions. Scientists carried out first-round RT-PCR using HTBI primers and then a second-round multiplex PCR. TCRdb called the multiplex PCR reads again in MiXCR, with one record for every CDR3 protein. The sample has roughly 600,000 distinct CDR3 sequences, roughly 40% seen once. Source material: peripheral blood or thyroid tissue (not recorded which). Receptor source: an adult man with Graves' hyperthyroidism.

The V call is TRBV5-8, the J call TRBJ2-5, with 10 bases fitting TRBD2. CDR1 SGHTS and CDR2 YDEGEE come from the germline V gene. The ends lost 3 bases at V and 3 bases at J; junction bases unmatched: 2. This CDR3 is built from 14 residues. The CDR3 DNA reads TGTGCCAGCAGCTGGGGGACTAGCGAAGAGACCCAGTACTTC. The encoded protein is CASSWGTSEETQYF.

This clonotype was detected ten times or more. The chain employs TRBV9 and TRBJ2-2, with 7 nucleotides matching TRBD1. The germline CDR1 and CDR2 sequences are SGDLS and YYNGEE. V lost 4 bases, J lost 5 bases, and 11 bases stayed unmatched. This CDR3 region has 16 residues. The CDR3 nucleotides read TGTGCCAGCAGCAGTCCCTCAACAGGGGTTACCGGGGAGCTGTTTTTT. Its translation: CASSSPSTGVTGELFF.

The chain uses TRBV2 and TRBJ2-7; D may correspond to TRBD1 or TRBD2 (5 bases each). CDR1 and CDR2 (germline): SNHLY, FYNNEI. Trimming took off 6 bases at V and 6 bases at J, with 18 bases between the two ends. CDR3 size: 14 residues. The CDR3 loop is CASRRDGGGGEQYF. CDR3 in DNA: TGTGCCAGCAGGAGGGACGGCGGAGGAGGCGAGCAGTACTTC.

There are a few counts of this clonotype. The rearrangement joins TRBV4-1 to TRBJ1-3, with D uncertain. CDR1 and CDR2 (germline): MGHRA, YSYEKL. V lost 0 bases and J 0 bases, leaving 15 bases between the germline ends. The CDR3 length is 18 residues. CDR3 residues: CASSQDRGSQISGNTIYF. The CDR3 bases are TGCGCCAGCAGCCAAGATCGGGGTTCACAGATCTCTGGAAACACCATATATTTT.

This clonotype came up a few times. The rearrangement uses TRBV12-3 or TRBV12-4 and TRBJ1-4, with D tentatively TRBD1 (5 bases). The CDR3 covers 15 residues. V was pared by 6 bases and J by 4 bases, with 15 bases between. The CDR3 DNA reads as TGTGCCAGCAGGGGGGGGGAGCTACTTAATGAAAAACTGTTTTTT. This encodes CASRGGELLNEKLFF.